This entry concerns a single TCR beta chain. Its antigen is currently unknown. These data belong to a study of identifying expanded T cells in peripheral blood. Study-level findings and limits: Clone count variance between approximately 2-week samples rose with total template count. Approximately 1.2 clones differed between technical replicates, versus approximately 17 and 20 over time.

The V end lost 6 bases, the J end lost 4 bases, and 9 bases lay between the germline ends. Germline values: CDR1 PRHDT, CDR2 FYEKMQ (reference sequence). The length of the CDR3 is 12 residues. Produced via immunoSEQ multiplex PCR; TCRdb's table is partial and in-frame only. The profile shows about 100,000 clones, about 87% of them singletons. No infections or other immune events were documented during collection. Sequencing was performed on blood. The chain recombines TRBV13 with TRBJ1-2; no clear D gene. This receptor was identified in a person between 18 and 75 years old in good health. The CDR3 bases are TGTGCCAGCAGTCCAGGAAGCTATGGCTACACCTTC. Protein sequence: CASSPGSYGYTF.